The clone carrying this T cell receptor beta chain was recorded a few times. What it binds is not known. Specified time point: pre-sensitization, week 0. Documented treatment: therapeutic diphenylcyclopropenone sensitization with weekly scalp DPC. The data originate from a study of human T cells and chemical hapten exposure. Broader study findings: The study found that DPC sensitization did not change TCRs above 1 in 1000 frequency.

CDR1 and CDR2 (germline): SEHNR, FQNEAQ (reference sequence). V was pared by 2 bases and J by 6 bases, with 13 bases between. The CDR3 is 14 residues long. TCRdb called the RACE reads again in MiXCR, with one record for every CDR3 protein. The data contain approximately 370,000 distinct CDR3 sequences, 5% to 6.5% of them seen just once; the ten biggest clones take up around 8.6%. The sample consisted of whole blood, taken in connection with sensitization to the hapten diphenylcyclopropenone (DPC). The receptor was derived from a woman aged 18-35 years with alopecia areata. Some clones in this sample may be carry-over from other donors' samples. The V and J genes are TRBV7-9 and TRBJ1-2; D gene uncertain. The CDR3 protein is CASSLSPPANGYTF. DNA for the CDR3: TGTGCCAGCAGCTTAAGCCCCCCCGCTAATGGCTACACCTTC.